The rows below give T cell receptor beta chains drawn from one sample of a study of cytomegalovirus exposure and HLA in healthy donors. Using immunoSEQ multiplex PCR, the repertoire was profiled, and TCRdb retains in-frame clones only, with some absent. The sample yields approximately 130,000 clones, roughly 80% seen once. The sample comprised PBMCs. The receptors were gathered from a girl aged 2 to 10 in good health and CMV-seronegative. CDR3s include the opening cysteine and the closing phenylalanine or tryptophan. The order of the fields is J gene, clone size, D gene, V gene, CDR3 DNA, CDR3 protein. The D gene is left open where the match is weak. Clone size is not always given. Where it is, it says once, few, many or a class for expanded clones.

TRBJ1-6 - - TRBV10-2 TGCGCCAGCAGTGCCCGAGGGAATTCACCCCTCCACTTT CASSARGNSPLHF
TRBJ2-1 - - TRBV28 TGTGCCAGCAGTTTAGCTCAACAGGGCGAGTTCTTC CASSLAQQGEFF
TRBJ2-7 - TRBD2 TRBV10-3 TGTGCCATCACGGGAGGGCTTGGGTACGAGCAGTACTTC CAITGGLGYEQYF
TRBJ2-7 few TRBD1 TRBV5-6 TGTGCCAGCAGCTGGACAGGTCGGGACGAGCAGTACTTC CASSWTGRDEQYF
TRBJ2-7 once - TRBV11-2 TGTGCCAGCAGCTTAGTCTCAGGCTACGAGCAGTACTTC CASSLVSGYEQYF
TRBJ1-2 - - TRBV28 TGTGCCAGCAGTTTTCGGGGGAACTATGGCTACACCTTC CASSFRGNYGYTF
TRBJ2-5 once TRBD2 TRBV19 TGTGCCAGTAGCCCGGGACTAGCGGGAGAAGAGACCCAGTACTTC CASSPGLAGEETQYF
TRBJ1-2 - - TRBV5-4 TGTGCCAGCAGCCTCTTGCTGAGCGGGGCATCGAACACCTTC CASSLLLSGASNTF
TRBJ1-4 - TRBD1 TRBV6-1 TGTGCCAGCATTGGGACAGTCAAACTGTTTTTT CASIGTVKLFF
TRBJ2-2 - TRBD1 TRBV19 TGTGCCAGTAGTAATTACAGGGGAGCCGGGGAGCTGTTTTTT CASSNYRGAGELFF
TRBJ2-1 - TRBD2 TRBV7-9 TGTGCCAGCAGCTTAATAGCCCCTAGCGGGGGGTTTGATGAGCAGTTCTTC CASSLIAPSGGFDEQFF
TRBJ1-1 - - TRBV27 TGTGCCAGCAGCCCAGTGGGGGGGGTGTCGAACACTGAAGCTTTCTTT CASSPVGGVSNTEAFF
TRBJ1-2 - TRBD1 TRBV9 TGTGCCAGCAGCGTAGGGACAGGGGACTATGGCTACACCTTC CASSVGTGDYGYTF
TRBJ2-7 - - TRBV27 TGTGCCAGCGCATTAGGAGGGGACGCCTACGAGCAGTACTTC CASALGGDAYEQYF
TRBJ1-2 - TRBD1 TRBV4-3 TGCGCCAGCAGCGCTACCGGGACAGGCGGTTTATATGGCTACACCTTC CASSATGTGGLYGYTF
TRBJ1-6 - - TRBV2 TGTGCCAGCAGCCGGGAGCATAATTCACCCCTCCACTTT CASSREHNSPLHF
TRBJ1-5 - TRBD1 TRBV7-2 TGTGCCAGCAGCTTAGCGGGACAGGGAAATCAGCCCCAGCATTTT CASSLAGQGNQPQHF
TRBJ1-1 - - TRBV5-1 TGCGCCAGCAGCTTGCAGGGCCGTCGTACTGAAGCTTTCTTT CASSLQGRRTEAFF
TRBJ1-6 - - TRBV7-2 TGTGCCAGCAGCTTACTGGGACATCGATCTATGGGATCACCCCTCCACTTT CASSLLGHRSMGSPLHF
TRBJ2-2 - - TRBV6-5 TGTGCCAGCAGTTACTCGACAGGAGACACCGGGGAGCTGTTTTTT CASSYSTGDTGELFF
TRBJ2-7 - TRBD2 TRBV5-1 TGCGCCAGCAGCCTGGGACTAGCGGGAGGGGACTACGAGCAGTACTTC CASSLGLAGGDYEQYF
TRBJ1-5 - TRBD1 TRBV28 TGTGCCAGCAGTAGTCCCGGGACAGGGCCCAACAATCAGCCCCAGCATTTT CASSSPGTGPNNQPQHF
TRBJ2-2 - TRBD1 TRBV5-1 TGCGCCAGCAGCTGGACAGGGGACACCGGGGAGCTGTTTTTT CASSWTGDTGELFF
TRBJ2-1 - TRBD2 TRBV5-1 TGCGCCAGCAGCCCCGGGACTAGCGGACTGTCCTACAATGAGCAGTTCTTC CASSPGTSGLSYNEQFF
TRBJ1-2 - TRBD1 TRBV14 TGTGCCAGCAGCCGACCGGGACAGGGTACCTATGGCTACACCTTC CASSRPGQGTYGYTF
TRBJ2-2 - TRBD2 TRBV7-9 TGTGCCAGCAGCTTAGAAGTCCGGGGGGGGAACACCGGGGAGCTGTTTTTT CASSLEVRGGNTGELFF
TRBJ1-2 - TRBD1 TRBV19 TGTGCCAGTAGTTCCACGGGACAGTCGGACTACACCTTC CASSSTGQSDYTF
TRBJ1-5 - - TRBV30 TGTGCCTGGAGTACAGGGTTAGATCAGCCCCAGCATTTT CAWSTGLDQPQHF